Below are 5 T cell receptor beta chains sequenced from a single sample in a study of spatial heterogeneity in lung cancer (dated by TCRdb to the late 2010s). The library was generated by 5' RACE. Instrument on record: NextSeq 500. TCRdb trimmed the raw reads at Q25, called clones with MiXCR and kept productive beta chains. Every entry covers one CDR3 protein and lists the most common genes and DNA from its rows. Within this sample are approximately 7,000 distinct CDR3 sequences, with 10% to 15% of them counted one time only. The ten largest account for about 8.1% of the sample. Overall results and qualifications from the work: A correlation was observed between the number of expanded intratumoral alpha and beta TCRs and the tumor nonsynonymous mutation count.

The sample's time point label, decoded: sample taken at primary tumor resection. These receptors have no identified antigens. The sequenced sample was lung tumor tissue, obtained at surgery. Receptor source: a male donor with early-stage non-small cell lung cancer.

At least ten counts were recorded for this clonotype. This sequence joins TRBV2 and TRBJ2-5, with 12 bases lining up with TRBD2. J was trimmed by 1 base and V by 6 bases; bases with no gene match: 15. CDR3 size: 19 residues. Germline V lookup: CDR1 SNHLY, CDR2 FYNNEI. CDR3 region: CASSGQVETSGRPQETQYF. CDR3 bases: TGTGCCAGCAGCGGACAGGTAGAGACTAGCGGGAGACCCCAAGAGACCCAGTACTTC.

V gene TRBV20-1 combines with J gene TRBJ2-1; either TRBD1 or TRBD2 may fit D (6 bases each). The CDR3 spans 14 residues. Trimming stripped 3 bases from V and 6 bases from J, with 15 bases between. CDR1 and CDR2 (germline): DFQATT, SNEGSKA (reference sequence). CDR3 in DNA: TGCAGTGCTAGTTGGGGGGCTGGTTTCAATGAGCAGTTCTTC. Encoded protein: CSASWGAGFNEQFF.

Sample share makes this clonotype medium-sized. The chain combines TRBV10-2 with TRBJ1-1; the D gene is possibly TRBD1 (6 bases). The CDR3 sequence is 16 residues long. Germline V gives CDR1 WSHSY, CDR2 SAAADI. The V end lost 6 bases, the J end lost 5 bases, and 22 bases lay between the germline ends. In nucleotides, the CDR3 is TGCGCCAGCAGACAGATTACACAGGGAGTATGGACTGAAGCTTTCTTT. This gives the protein CASRQITQGVWTEAFF.

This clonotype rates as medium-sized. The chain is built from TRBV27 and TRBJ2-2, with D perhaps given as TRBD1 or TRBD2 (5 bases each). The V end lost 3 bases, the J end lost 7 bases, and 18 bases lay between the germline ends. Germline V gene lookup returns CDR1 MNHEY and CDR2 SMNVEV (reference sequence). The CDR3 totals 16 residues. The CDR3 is CASSFRASMGVGELFF. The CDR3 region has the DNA TGTGCCAGCAGTTTTCGCGCCTCCATGGGGGTCGGGGAGCTGTTTTTT.

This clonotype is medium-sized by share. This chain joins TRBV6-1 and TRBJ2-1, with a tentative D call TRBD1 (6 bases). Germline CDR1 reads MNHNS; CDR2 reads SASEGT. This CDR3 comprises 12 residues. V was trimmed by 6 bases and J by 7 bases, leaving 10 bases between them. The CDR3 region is CASRQGGNEQFF. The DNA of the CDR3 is TGTGCCAGCAGACAGGGCGGGAATGAGCAGTTCTTC.